This T cell receptor beta chain emerged from a study of brain T cells in children with intractable seizures. Looked up from germline, CDR1 is KGHSH and CDR2 is LQKENI. The CDR3 loop spans 11 amino acids. Trimming took 2 bases from V and 3 from J, leaving 1 base between them. The method was immunoSEQ multiplex PCR; TCRdb's version includes in-frame clones alone and lacks a portion of them. The profile shows about 76,000 clones, 93% of them singletons. The clonotype originates from a boy under two years old with tuberous sclerosis and intractable seizures. The sample was peripheral blood, taken at surgery. This chain links TRBV18 with TRBJ2-5; D unclear. CDR3: CASSPEETQYF. The CDR3, as DNA: TGTGCCAGCTCACCAGAAGAGACCCAGTACTTC.